These 27 T cell receptor beta chains were all obtained from the same sample, sequenced in a study of Tregs in tolerant kidney transplant recipients. The assay was immunoSEQ multiplex PCR, and TCRdb's table has in-frame clones only and misses some. The data show around 78,000 clones, with 75% to 95% seen just once and 0.34% held by the top ten. This specimen consisted of Tregs from blood, obtained before the transplant. The receptors shown here come from a human donor who received a combined kidney and bone marrow transplant.

The genes are TRBV5-1 and TRBJ2-2; D not certain. The CDR3 covers 13 residues. Germline CDR1 is SGHRS and CDR2 is YFSETQ. The ends were cut back, 10 bases at V and 0 bases at J, with 10 bases in the middle. CDR3: CASQRANTGELFF. CDR3 nucleotides: TGCGCCTCACAGCGAGCGAACACCGGGGAGCTGTTTTTT.

This clone was recorded only once. The chain carries TRBV5-5 and TRBJ2-5; D is perhaps TRBD2 (6 bases). Per germline, CDR1 SGHKS and CDR2 YYEKEE (reference sequence). The CDR3 has 15 amino acids. V was trimmed by 0 bases and J by 5 bases, leaving 14 bases between them. The CDR3 nucleotides are TGTGCCAGCAGCTTGGTGACGGGGGTGTACGAGACCCAGTACTTC. Translation: CASSLVTGVYETQYF. The variable domain in full, completed from reference TRBV5-5 and TRBJ2-5, reads DAGVTQSPTHLIKTRGQQVTLRCSPISGHKSVSWYQQVLGQGPQFIFQYYEKEERGRGNFPDRFSARQFPNYSSELNVNALLLGDSALYLCASSLVTGVYETQYFGPGTRLLVL.

V usage is TRBV5-4 and J usage is TRBJ2-3, with D perhaps matching TRBD1 or TRBD2 (5 bases each). From germline, CDR1 is SGHNT and CDR2 YYREEE (reference sequence). The CDR3 is 15 residues long. V was pared by 0 bases and J by 0 bases, with 8 bases between. The CDR3 spells CASSLEGTSTDTQYF. CDR3 sequence (DNA): TGTGCCAGCAGCTTGGAGGGGACGAGCACAGATACGCAGTATTTT.

V is TRBV21-1 and J is TRBJ2-2; TRBD1, the table's D call, lacks a check against the DNA. TRBV21-1 is a documented pseudogene. The CDR3 is made up of 16 amino acids. The CDR3 DNA is TGTGCCAGCAGCAAAGGACAGCGCCCGAACACCGGGGAGCTGTTTTTT. The encoded protein is CASSKGQRPNTGELFF.

The chain has TRBV2 and TRBJ1-2; D is perhaps TRBD1 (5 bases). The CDR3 has 14 residues. V was trimmed by 6 bases and J by 3 bases, leaving 14 bases between them. CDR1 is SNHLY, CDR2 FYNNEI, per germline. CDR3 DNA sequence: TGTGCCAGCAGCCCGGGACTTTCGGACTATGGCTACACCTTC. It translates to CASSPGLSDYGYTF.

The CDR3 region is CASSLRRSRNTEAFF. DNA for the CDR3: TGTGCCAGCAGTTTAAGACGGAGCCGAAACACTGAAGCTTTCTTT. The rearrangement links TRBV28 to TRBJ1-1; D gene ambiguous. Germline V CDR1 and CDR2: MDHEN, SYDVKM. The CDR3 spans 15 residues. The V end was cut by 2 bases, the J end by 2 bases, with 12 bases between.

The chain employs TRBV28 and TRBJ2-7, with TRBD1 identical over 7 bases. The V gene's germline CDR1 is MDHEN and CDR2 SYDVKM. There are 14 residues in the CDR3. Trimming at V came to 5 bases and at J to 0 bases, leaving 4 bases not matched to a gene. CDR3 DNA: TGTGCCAGCAGTCACAGGGGAAGCTCCTACGAGCAGTACTTC. This encodes CASSHRGSSYEQYF. The whole variable domain, filled in from reference TRBV28 and TRBJ2-7, reads DVKVTQSSRYLVKRTGEKVFLECVQDMDHENMFWYRQDPGLGLRLIYFSYDVKMKEKGDIPEGYSVSREKKERFSLILESASTNQTSMYLCASSHRGSSYEQYFGPGTRLTVT.

The V call is TRBV6-5, the J call TRBJ2-7; 8 nucleotides align to TRBD1. CDR3 size: 13 residues. V gave up 5 bases and J gave up 4 bases; unmatched junction bases: 4. The V gene's germline CDR1 is MNHEY and CDR2 SVGAGI. DNA of the CDR3: TGTGCCAGCAGTCTGGACAGGGCTTACGAGCAGTACTTC. Translated: CASSLDRAYEQYF.

The V call is TRBV29-1, the J call TRBJ2-1, with 8 bases aligning to TRBD1. Germline-derived CDR1 and CDR2 are SQVTM and ANQGSEA. The CDR3 extends over 13 amino acids. V was clipped by 6 bases and J by 4 bases; unmatched bases: 5. The DNA of the CDR3 is TGCAGCGTAGGTCGGGACAGGTACAATGAGCAGTTCTTC. Its protein is CSVGRDRYNEQFF.

The V and J genes are TRBV28 and TRBJ1-4; 7 nucleotides match TRBD1. This CDR3 spans 15 amino acids. J was trimmed by 3 bases and V by 3 bases; bases with no gene match: 4. Germline CDR1 and CDR2: MDHEN and SYDVKM. The CDR3 reads CASSFLGQSNEKLFF. The CDR3 DNA sequence: TGTGCCAGCAGTTTCCTGGGACAGTCTAATGAAAAACTGTTTTTT.

The chain links TRBV30 to TRBJ2-2; weak D call: TRBD1 (6 bases). V was shortened by 3 bases and J by 2 bases, with 10 bases between the two germline ends. Germline values: CDR1 GTSNPN, CDR2 SVGIG (reference sequence). This CDR3 is 14 amino acids long. The CDR3: CAWRTGPNTGELFF. CDR3 bases: TGTGCCTGGAGGACAGGACCCAACACCGGGGAGCTGTTTTTT.

J is TRBJ2-1 and V is TRBV28; 11 bases line up with TRBD2. With V trimmed by 9 bases and J by 7 bases, 5 bases remained unmatched. Germline assignment: CDR1 MDHEN and CDR2 SYDVKM. The CDR3 extends over 13 amino acids. The CDR3 region is CASLLAGVNEQFF. The CDR3 DNA reads as TGTGCCAGTCTACTAGCGGGAGTTAATGAGCAGTTCTTC.

In regard to this clone: An end of the junction does not agree with germline; a read error may underlie this. J is TRBJ1-5 and V is TRBV30; no reliable D call. This CDR3 region has 12 residues. Germline assignment: CDR1 GTSNPN and CDR2 SVGIG (reference sequence). The CDR3 sequence: CACSAEEGPQHF. In DNA, the CDR3 is TGTGCCTGCAGTGCCGAAGAAGGGCCCCAGCATTTT. Based on the CDR3 plus reference TRBV30 and TRBJ1-5, the full variable domain is SQTIHQWPATLVQPVGSPLSLECTVEGTSNPNLYWYRQAAGRGLQLLFYSVGIGQISSEVPQNLSASRPQDRQFILSSKKLLLSDSGFYLCACSAEEGPQHFGDGTRLSIL.

V usage is TRBV29-1 and J usage is TRBJ2-4, with D tentatively TRBD1 (6 bases). CDR3 length equals 16 residues. Germline CDR1 SQVTM, CDR2 ANQGSEA. V lost 0 bases, J lost 2 bases, and 14 bases lay in between. The CDR3 sequence: CSVEDRRTGTKNIQYF. The CDR3, as DNA: TGCAGCGTTGAAGATCGAAGAACAGGGACCAAAAACATTCAGTACTTC. The full variable domain, its missing parts supplied by reference TRBV29-1 and TRBJ2-4, is SAVISQKPSRDICQRGTSLTIQCQVDSQVTMMFWYRQQPGQSLTLIATANQGSEATYESGFVIDKFPISRPNLTFSTLTVSNMSPEDSSIYLCSVEDRRTGTKNIQYFGAGTRLSVL.

The chain is built from TRBV7-2 and TRBJ2-7; 8 positions match TRBD2. Germline CDR1 and CDR2: SGHTA and FQGNSA. The CDR3 runs to 14 residues. The junction had 3 bases not matched to a gene; V was cut back by 1 base and J by 4 bases. This chain's CDR3 is CASSLGGLGYEQYF. The CDR3 nucleotides read TGTGCCAGCAGCTTAGGGGGACTAGGGTACGAGCAGTACTTC.

This clone appeared a few times. Here the CDR3 DNA reads TGTGCCAGCAGCTTCAACAATGAGCAGTTCTTC. Translation gives CASSFNNEQFF. This chain connects TRBV5-4 to TRBJ2-1; D is uncertain. Deletions cut 2 bases from V and 5 bases from J, with 2 bases between. Germline V gene sequence: CDR1 SGHNT, CDR2 YYREEE (reference sequence). The CDR3 totals 11 residues.

The chain recombines TRBV5-1 with TRBJ2-3; maybe TRBD2 (7 bases). The CDR3 has 21 amino acids. Germline lookup yields CDR1 SGHRS and CDR2 YFSETQ. The V gene lost 0 bases and the J gene lost 4 bases, with 30 bases spanning the gap. As DNA, the CDR3 is TGCGCCAGCAGCTTGGCCGGGACAATCATGGCGGGAGCGCGTAGCGCAGATACGCAGTATTTT. This encodes CASSLAGTIMAGARSADTQYF.

The rearrangement uses TRBV7-9 and TRBJ1-6, with unresolved D. Per germline, CDR1 SEHNR and CDR2 FQNEAQ (reference sequence). The germline V and J ends were trimmed by 5 bases and 5 bases, with 10 bases remaining between them. This CDR3 is built from 14 residues. CDR3 DNA sequence: TGTGCCAGCAGCATAACGGGAGATAATTCACCCCTCCACTTT. Translation: CASSITGDNSPLHF.

V usage is TRBV5-1 and J usage is TRBJ2-3; no reliable D call. This CDR3 region has 12 residues. In germline, CDR1 is SGHRS, CDR2 YFSETQ. V dropped 2 bases and J dropped 4 bases, with 5 bases sitting between them. CDR3 region: CASSFLSDTQYF. In DNA form, the CDR3 reads TGCGCCAGCAGCTTCCTGTCAGATACGCAGTATTTT.

V and J are TRBV18 and TRBJ2-3, with 11 bases identical to TRBD2. The CDR3 extends over 15 amino acids. From germline, CDR1 is KGHSH and CDR2 LQKENI. The V segment lost 6 bases and the J segment 2 bases; nucleotides outside the gene matches: 4. The CDR3 coding sequence is TGTGCCAGCTCCATAGCGGGAGGGCCCACAGATACGCAGTATTTT. It encodes CASSIAGGPTDTQYF.

The chain carries TRBV29-1 and TRBJ1-2; D perhaps matches TRBD1 (6 bases). CDR1 is SQVTM, CDR2 ANQGSEA, per germline. This CDR3 is 13 amino acids long. Trimming took off 4 bases at V and 1 base at J, with 10 bases between the two ends. The CDR3 reads CSVGGQFNYGYTF. CDR3 nucleotides: TGCAGCGTTGGGGGGCAGTTTAACTATGGCTACACCTTC.

This chain joins TRBV20-1 and TRBJ1-1; tentatively, D is TRBD1 (5 bases). The CDR3 has 11 amino acids. Germline V lookup: CDR1 DFQATT, CDR2 SNEGSKA (reference sequence). Trimming removed 3 bases from V and 7 bases from J, with 9 bases in between. Here the CDR3 reads CSARRGHEAFF. The CDR3 DNA sequence: TGCAGTGCTAGGAGGGGTCATGAAGCTTTCTTT.

The chain has TRBV28 and TRBJ2-7, with 11 positions matching TRBD1. J was trimmed by 3 bases and V by 7 bases; bases with no gene match: 5. From germline, CDR1 is MDHEN and CDR2 SYDVKM. The CDR3 covers 14 residues. CDR3 region: CASMVGTGGYEQYF. Written as DNA, the CDR3 is TGTGCCAGCATGGTGGGGACAGGGGGCTACGAGCAGTACTTC. Full variable domain (remainder filled in from reference TRBV28 and TRBJ2-7): DVKVTQSSRYLVKRTGEKVFLECVQDMDHENMFWYRQDPGLGLRLIYFSYDVKMKEKGDIPEGYSVSREKKERFSLILESASTNQTSMYLCASMVGTGGYEQYFGPGTRLTVT.

Comments on this clone: Different DNA sequences within this sample yield the same CDR3. The chain uses TRBV20-1 and TRBJ2-7, with D uncertain. The V gene's germline CDR1 is DFQATT and CDR2 SNEGSKA (reference sequence). V lost 2 bases, J lost 6 bases, and 5 bases lay in between. This CDR3 has 10 residues. As DNA, the CDR3 is TGCAGTGCTAGATCAGGCGAGCAGTACTTC. Amino acid sequence: CSARSGEQYF.

The J gene is TRBJ2-5, the V gene TRBV5-1; D perhaps matches TRBD1 (7 bases). The J call may be wrong; the DNA end is better matched by TRBJ2-7. This CDR3 is built from 15 residues. Looked up from germline, CDR1 is SGHRS and CDR2 is YFSETQ. In DNA form, the CDR3 reads TGCGCCAGCAGCTTGGATTCAGGGGGAGGATACGAGCAGTACTTC. As protein: CASSLDSGGGYEQYF.

The chain carries TRBV10-3 and TRBJ2-3; 13 bases align to TRBD2. The CDR3 has 15 residues. In germline, CDR1 is ENHRY, CDR2 SYGVKD. V trimming: 2 bases; J trimming: 7 bases; junction bases outside the gene matches: 3. CDR3 in DNA: TGTGCCATCAGTGAGACTAGCGGGAGGGTAAATACGCAGTATTTT. This codes for CAISETSGRVNTQYF.

V and J are TRBV6-6 and TRBJ1-5, with a possible D match to TRBD1 (5 bases). V gave up 2 bases and J gave up 3 bases, with 14 bases separating them. The V gene's germline CDR1 is MNHNY and CDR2 SVGAGI (reference sequence). CDR3 length equals 16 residues. CDR3 sequence (DNA): TGTGCCAGCAGTTACGTCGGATCAGGGCACAATCAGCCCCAGCATTTT. Translation gives CASSYVGSGHNQPQHF.